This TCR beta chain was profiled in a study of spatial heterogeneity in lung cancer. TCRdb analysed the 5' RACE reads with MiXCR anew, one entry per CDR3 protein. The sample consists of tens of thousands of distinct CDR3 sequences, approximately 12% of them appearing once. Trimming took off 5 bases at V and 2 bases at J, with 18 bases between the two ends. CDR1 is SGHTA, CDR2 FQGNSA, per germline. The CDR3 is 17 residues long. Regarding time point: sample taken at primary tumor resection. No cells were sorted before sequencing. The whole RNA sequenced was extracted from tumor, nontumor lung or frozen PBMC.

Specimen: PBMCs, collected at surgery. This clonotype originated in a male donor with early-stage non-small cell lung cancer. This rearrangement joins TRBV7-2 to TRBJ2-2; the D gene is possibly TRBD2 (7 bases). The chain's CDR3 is CASSPRSGGHNTGELFF. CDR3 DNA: TGTGCCAGCAGCCCCCGGTCGGGGGGCCATAACACCGGGGAGCTGTTTTTT.